The rows below give T cell receptor beta chains drawn from one sample of a study of vaccination and CD4 T cells after COVID-19. No antigen has been identified for these receptors. TCRdb ran MiXCR on the PCR reads and lists one entry per CDR3 protein. Of about 20,000 distinct CDR3 sequences listed, 60% are singletons. Sequenced here: CD4+ T cells from blood, cultured in vitro, sampled after SARS-CoV-2 vaccination. The receptors stem from a human donor who had recovered from COVID-19. CDR3s include the opening cysteine and the closing phenylalanine or tryptophan. The size entry is marked missing in some rows and otherwise reads once, few, many or a size class.

V gene	clone size	J gene	CDR3 protein
TRBV27	few	TRBJ2-2	CASSLTSGYTGELFF
TRBV28	.	TRBJ1-1	CASAGPTNTEAFF
TRBV7-2	few	TRBJ1-2	CASSSSLEGGYTF
TRBV6-2/TRBV6-3	.	TRBJ2-7	CASRAPGAYYEQYF
TRBV19	.	TRBJ2-5	CASSWTSGAQETQYF
TRBV7-9	.	TRBJ1-1	CASSLQGAGNTEAFF
TRBV5-1	.	TRBJ1-1	CASSSNRDRVIAFF
TRBV30	.	TRBJ1-2	CACEGQGSNYGYTF
TRBV20-1	.	TRBJ1-6	CSARSGGIDSPLHF
TRBV27	.	TRBJ2-3	CATSLGTNTDTQYF
TRBV7-9	.	TRBJ1-5	CASSPSGDNQPQHF
TRBV6-5	once	TRBJ1-1	CASSYSFREWTEAFF
TRBV20-1	few	TRBJ2-3	CSARGQGRPSTDTQYF
TRBV20-1	.	TRBJ1-5	CSARGTGVNQPQHF
TRBV2	few	TRBJ2-7	CASNRQGSYEQYF
TRBV6-2/TRBV6-3	.	TRBJ2-1	CASAGTTYNEQFF
TRBV7-2	few	TRBJ1-1	CASSFLPLNTEAFF
TRBV4-2	.	TRBJ2-5	CASSQAASGGTQYF
TRBV27	.	TRBJ2-1	CASSPRDSTPYNEQFF
TRBV6-1	few	TRBJ1-6	CASSGRSYNSPLHF
TRBV15	few	TRBJ1-5	CATSRDRGNQPQHF
TRBV30	once	TRBJ1-6	CAWSVDQNSPLHF
TRBV7-2	.	TRBJ1-2	CASSRSDYGYTF
TRBV2	.	TRBJ2-7	CASRGDRGEQYF
TRBV20-1	few	TRBJ1-1	CSARAPQGEAFF
TRBV7-9	once	TRBJ1-4	CASSGRIPGIREKLFF
TRBV24-1	.	TRBJ2-5	CATSDFLGETQYF
TRBV19	.	TRBJ2-2	CASSVRVANTGELFF
TRBV10-3	.	TRBJ1-6	CAIRGGDSPLHF
TRBV20-1	few	TRBJ1-2	CSARDSRGFDYGYTF
TRBV7-2	.	TRBJ2-7	CASSPRGTAGMKQYF